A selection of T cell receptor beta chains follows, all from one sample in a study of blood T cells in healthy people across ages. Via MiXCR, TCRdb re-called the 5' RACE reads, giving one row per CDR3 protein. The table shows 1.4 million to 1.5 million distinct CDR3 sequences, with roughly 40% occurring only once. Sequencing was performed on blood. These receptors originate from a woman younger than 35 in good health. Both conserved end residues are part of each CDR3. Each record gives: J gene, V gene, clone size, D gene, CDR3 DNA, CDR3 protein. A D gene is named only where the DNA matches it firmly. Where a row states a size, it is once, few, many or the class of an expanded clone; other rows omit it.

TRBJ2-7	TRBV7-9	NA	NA	TGTGCCAGCAGCTTAGTATCCCGCGAGCAGTACTTC	CASSLVSREQYF
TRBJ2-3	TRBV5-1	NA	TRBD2	TGCGCCAGCAGCTCGGGGACTAGCGGGAAGACAGATACGCAGTATTTT	CASSSGTSGKTDTQYF
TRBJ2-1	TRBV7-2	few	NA	TGTGCCAGCAGTTCCCCCGATACCGGGGGATTGCATGAGCAGTTCTTC	CASSSPDTGGLHEQFF
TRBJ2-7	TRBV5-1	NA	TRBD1	TGCGCCAGCAGCTTGTCCGGGACAGAATACGAGCAGTACTTC	CASSLSGTEYEQYF
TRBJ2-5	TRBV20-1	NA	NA	TGCAGTGCTAGAGACGGCAGGGACCCCCAAGAGACCCAGTACTTC	CSARDGRDPQETQYF
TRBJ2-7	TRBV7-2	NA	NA	TGTGCCAGCAGCTTAGCGGAGTATGGCCACGAGCAGTACTTC	CASSLAEYGHEQYF
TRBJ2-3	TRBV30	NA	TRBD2	TGTGCCTGGAGTGGACCGGGACTAGTATCAGATACGCAGTATTTT	CAWSGPGLVSDTQYF
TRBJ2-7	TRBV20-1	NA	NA	TGCAGTGCTAATGGGGGCAGCTACGAGCAGTACTTC	CSANGGSYEQYF
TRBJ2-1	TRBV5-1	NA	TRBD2	TGCGCCAGCAGCACCGGGGGGGCTGTGAATGAGCAGTTCTTC	CASSTGGAVNEQFF
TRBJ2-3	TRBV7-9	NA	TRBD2	TGTGCCAGCAGCACGTGGGAGCGGGAGGGATCGCCAGATACGCAGTATTTT	CASSTWEREGSPDTQYF
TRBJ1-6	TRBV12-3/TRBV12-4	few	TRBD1	TGTGCCAGCAGTCTTAGGACAGGGCAGGGGTCACCCCTCCACTTT	CASSLRTGQGSPLHF
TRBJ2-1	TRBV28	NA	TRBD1	TGTGCCAGCGCAGCACGGACAGGGGCAGAGACCCAGTTCTTC	CASAARTGAETQFF
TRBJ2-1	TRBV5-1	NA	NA	TGCGCCAGCAGCCCGTTAAGAGGGGGGGGAAATGACAATGAGCAGTTCTTC	CASSPLRGGGNDNEQFF
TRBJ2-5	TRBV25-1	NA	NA	TGTGCCAGCAGTGAATTAGGGAAGGAGACCCAGTACTTC	CASSELGKETQYF
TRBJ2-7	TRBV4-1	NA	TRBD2	TGCGCCAGCAGCCAAGATCCCGAGCGGGGAAACTACGAGCAGTACTTC	CASSQDPERGNYEQYF
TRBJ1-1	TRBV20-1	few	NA	TGCAGTGCGAGAGATGTCGGCGGGCTTAACACTGAAGCTTTCTTT	CSARDVGGLNTEAFF
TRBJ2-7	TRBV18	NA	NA	TGTGCCAGCTCCGAGGGGAGACTTCCCTTCTACGAGCAGTACTTC	CASSEGRLPFYEQYF
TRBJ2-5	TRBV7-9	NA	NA	TGTGCCAGCACCTCAACGGGAGAGGAAGAGACCCAGTACTTC	CASTSTGEEETQYF
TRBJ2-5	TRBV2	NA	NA	TGTGCCAGCAGGGCCCCTAGCGCGGAGACCCAGTACTTC	CASRAPSAETQYF
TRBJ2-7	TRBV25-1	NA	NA	TGTGCCAGCAGTCCCCCGTTTCGTTTTGGGGGGAGAACCGGTTACGAGCAGTACTTC	CASSPPFRFGGRTGYEQYF
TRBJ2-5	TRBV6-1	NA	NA	TGTGCTCTGGGGTTCTGGGAAGCAGAAGAGACCCAGTACTTC	CALGFWEAEETQYF
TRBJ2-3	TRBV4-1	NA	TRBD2	TGCGCCAGCAGCCTAACTCTAGCGGGAGCCCTCACAGATACGCAGTATTTT	CASSLTLAGALTDTQYF
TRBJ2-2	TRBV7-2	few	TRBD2	TGTGCCAGCAGCTCTAGCGGGGTGAACACCGGGGAGCTGTTTTTT	CASSSSGVNTGELFF
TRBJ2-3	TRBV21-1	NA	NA	TGTGCCAGCAGCAAAGATCGCCAGGGACAAGGCGTCACAGATACGCAGTATTTT	CASSKDRQGQGVTDTQYF
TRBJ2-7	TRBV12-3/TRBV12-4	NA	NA	TGTGCCAGCAGTTTTGCCAGCGGACCCTCCTACGAGCAGTACTTC	CASSFASGPSYEQYF
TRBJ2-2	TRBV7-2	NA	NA	TGTGCCAGCAGCTTAGTTGGCGGGGTTCAGCTGGAGCTGTTTTTT	CASSLVGGVQLELFF
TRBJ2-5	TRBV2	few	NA	TGTGCCAGCAGGCCCAGGGAGACCCAGTACTTC	CASRPRETQYF
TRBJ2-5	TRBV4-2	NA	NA	TGTGCCAGCAGCCAAGATCCTACGGAAGGTGAGACCCAGTACTTC	CASSQDPTEGETQYF
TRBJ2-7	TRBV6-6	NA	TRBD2	TGTGCCAGCAGCCGGGGAGGGCCAAAGGACGAGCAGTACTTC	CASSRGGPKDEQYF
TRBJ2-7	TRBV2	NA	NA	TGTGCCAGCAGTGGGCCCAAGGGGGACGAGCAGTACTTC	CASSGPKGDEQYF
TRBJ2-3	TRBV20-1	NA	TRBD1	TGCAGTGCCGCGGACAGGTCGGCAGCGGGCACAGATACGCAGTATTTT	CSAADRSAAGTDTQYF
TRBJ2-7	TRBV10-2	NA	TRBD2	TGCGCCAGCAGTGAGCCTAGCGGGATGGGGATTTACAATGAGCAGTACTTC	CASSEPSGMGIYNEQYF
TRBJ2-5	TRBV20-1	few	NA	TGCAGTGCTAGCGGGAGAGGATTTGAGACCCAGTACTTC	CSASGRGFETQYF
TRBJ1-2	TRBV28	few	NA	TGTGCCACAACCGCGAGCCCGAGCCCGTCTGGCTACACCTTC	CATTASPSPSGYTF
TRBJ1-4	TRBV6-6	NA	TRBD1	TGTGCCAGCAGAGCTTCGGACAGGGCTATTGTAAAACTGTTTTTT	CASRASDRAIVKLFF
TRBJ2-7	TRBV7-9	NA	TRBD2	TGTGCCAGCAGCTCCGGGACTAGCGGAGCCCCCTACGAGCAGTACTTC	CASSSGTSGAPYEQYF
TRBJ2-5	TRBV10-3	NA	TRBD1	TGTGCCATCAGCCAGGGACAGCAAGAGACCCAGTACTTC	CAISQGQQETQYF
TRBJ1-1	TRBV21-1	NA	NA	TGTGCCAGCAGTTGGCGGGGGAGAGACACTGAAGCTTTCTTT	CASSWRGRDTEAFF
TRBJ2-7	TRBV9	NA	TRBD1	TGTGCCAGCAGCCCACAGACAGGGCAAGAATACGAGCAGTACTTC	CASSPQTGQEYEQYF
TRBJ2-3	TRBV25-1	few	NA	TGTGCCAGCAGTGAATTGGGCAGGTCTAGCACAGATACGCAGTATTTT	CASSELGRSSTDTQYF
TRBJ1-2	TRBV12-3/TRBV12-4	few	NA	TGTGCCAGCAGTTCAACCGACAGGCCGGGGGGTGGCTACACCTTC	CASSSTDRPGGGYTF
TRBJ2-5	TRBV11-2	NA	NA	TGTGCCAGCAGCTTAGTAGAGGCTAGGAGGGAAGAGACCCAGTACTTC	CASSLVEARREETQYF
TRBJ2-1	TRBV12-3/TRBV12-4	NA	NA	TGTGCCAGCAGTAACCCGCGGCAGGGATTCGATGAGCAGTTCTTC	CASSNPRQGFDEQFF
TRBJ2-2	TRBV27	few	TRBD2	TGTGCCAGCAGTCCCCAGCGGGGGGCCAACACCGGGGAGCTGTTTTTT	CASSPQRGANTGELFF
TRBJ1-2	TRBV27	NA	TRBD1	TGTGCCAGCAGGATAACAGGGGGTGTCTATGGCTACACCTTC	CASRITGGVYGYTF
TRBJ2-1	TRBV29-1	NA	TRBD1	TGCAGCGTCCGGACAGGCCCCCAAGAGACCCAGTTCTTC	CSVRTGPQETQFF
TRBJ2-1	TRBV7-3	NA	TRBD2	TGTGCCAGCAGCACCAGCGGGGGGTATGAGCAGTTCTTC	CASSTSGGYEQFF
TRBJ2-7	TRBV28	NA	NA	TGTGCCAGCAGTTTAGGAGGTAGTGGCAAGCAGTACTTC	CASSLGGSGKQYF